The clone carrying this TCR beta chain appeared a single time. Its specificity is not known. These data originate in a study of T cell responses to AZD1222 COVID-19 vaccine. Study details: Pooled samples include second doses given at about 4 or 12 weeks. Regarding the study as a whole: White British ancestry dominated among donors, who included more females, and clonal diversity was possibly underestimated. Nearly half of spike-specific TCRs reportedly go after variant regions that carry no mutations.

Sequencing was performed with immunoSEQ multiplex PCR; in TCRdb, only in-frame clones are kept and a portion is missing. This table has more than 60,000 clones, roughly 87% appearing once. Sample: peripheral blood, taken on day 0 of AZD1222 vaccination. This clonotype was sampled from an adult in good health.

CDR3 in amino acids: CASSLKGGFPNTDTQYF. For the CDR3, the DNA is TGTGCCAGCAGCTTAAAGGGCGGATTTCCAAACACAGATACGCAGTATTTT. The chain carries TRBV7-3 and TRBJ2-3; D remains unclear. This CDR3 comprises 17 residues. CDR1 and CDR2 (germline): SGHTA, FQGTGA. V was pared by 1 base and J by 2 bases, with 16 bases between. The variable domain in full, with the rest retrieved from reference TRBV7-3 and TRBJ2-3, is GAGVSQTPSNKVTEKGKYVELRCDPISGHTALYWYRQSLGQGPEFLIYFQGTGAADDSGLPNDRFFAVRPEGSVSTLKIQRTERGDSAVYLCASSLKGGFPNTDTQYFGPGTRLTVL.